Sequencing of this TCR beta chain was carried out in a study of technical replicates of blood from several donors. This clone came up a few times. TCRdb keeps only in-frame clones here, not all; method: immunoSEQ multiplex PCR. The top ten hold around 0.41% of the sample, which has around 80,000 clones, about 94% seen once. Sequenced material: T cells isolated from PBMCs. The TCR was taken from a human donor in good health.

CDR3: CSARETESTFF. In nucleotides, the CDR3 is TGCAGTGCTAGAGAGACAGAATCCACTTTCTTT. The chain couples TRBV20-1 to TRBJ1-1; possibly TRBD1 for D (5 bases). Between the trimmed V and J ends, which lost 0 bases and 12 bases, there was a span of 11 bases. In germline, CDR1 is DFQATT, CDR2 SNEGSKA (reference sequence). The length of the CDR3 is 11 residues.